The 25 T cell receptor beta chains reported below all come from one sample, sequenced in a study of cytomegalovirus exposure and HLA in healthy donors. PCR amplification relied on 60 Vbeta primers (plus 13 Jbeta primers). The protocol was immunoSEQ multiplex PCR, while the TCRdb copy is restricted to in-frame clones and leaves out a portion. The sample includes fewer than 200,000 clones, roughly 80% of them seen just once. Source material: PBMCs. These receptors came from a woman in her thirties in good health and CMV-seropositive.

The chain links TRBV7-2 to TRBJ2-1; 12 bases align to TRBD2. Germline CDR1 is SGHTA and CDR2 is FQGNSA. This CDR3 comprises 16 residues. V lost 2 bases to trimming and J lost 7 bases; unmatched junction nucleotides: 6. CDR3 in DNA: TGTGCCAGCAGCTTAAGACTAGCGGGGGAGGGGAATGAGCAGTTCTTC. This gives the protein CASSLRLAGEGNEQFF.

The V call is TRBV5-4, the J call TRBJ1-4; the D is unclear. V lost 2 bases to trimming and J lost 3 bases, with 8 bases between them. The CDR3 loop spans 14 amino acids. Germline V CDR1 and CDR2: SGHNT, YYREEE (reference sequence). CDR3 region: CASSFPEANEKLFF. The DNA of the CDR3 is TGTGCCAGCAGCTTCCCAGAGGCTAATGAAAAACTGTTTTTT.

This clone has only a few counts. This chain connects TRBV7-9 to TRBJ1-1; D is undetermined. The CDR3 loop spans 13 amino acids. V was cut by 3 bases and J by 1 base, with 6 bases left in between. Germline V gene data show CDR1 as SEHNR and CDR2 as FQNEAQ (reference sequence). CDR3 nucleotides: TGTGCCAGCAGCTTTGCGGAGAACACTGAAGCTTTCTTT. This gives the protein CASSFAENTEAFF. Using reference TRBV7-9 and TRBJ1-1 for the parts outside the CDR3, the full variable domain is DTGVSQNPRHKITKRGQNVTFRCDPISEHNRLYWYRQTLGQGPEFLTYFQNEAQLEKSRLLSDRFSAERPKGSFSTLEIQRTEQGDSAMYLCASSFAENTEAFFGQGTRLTVV.

In this sample, this clone turned up a few times. V gene TRBV28 combines with J gene TRBJ1-2; possible D gene TRBD1, 6 bases. The V end lost 2 bases, the J end lost 4 bases, and 14 bases lay between the germline ends. Germline CDR1 MDHEN, CDR2 SYDVKM. This CDR3 is built from 15 residues. The CDR3 DNA sequence: TGTGCCAGCAGTTTAGGTCGACAGGCCTTCTATGGCTACACCTTC. This codes for CASSLGRQAFYGYTF.

This rearrangement joins TRBV5-1 to TRBJ2-5, with 9 bases aligning to TRBD1. Germline lookup yields CDR1 SGHRS and CDR2 YFSETQ. Trimming cost V 2 bases and J 1 base; bases outside gene matches: 18. The CDR3 totals 20 residues. The CDR3 spells CASSFPRDRVLSSLQETQYF. For the CDR3, the DNA is TGCGCCAGCAGCTTTCCCCGGGACAGGGTTTTATCATCCCTCCAAGAGACCCAGTACTTC.

The chain links TRBV6-6 to TRBJ2-4, with D perhaps matching TRBD1 (6 bases). V was pared by 4 bases and J by 12 bases, with 10 bases between. Germline V CDR1 and CDR2: MNHNY, SVGAGI (reference sequence). The CDR3 spans 11 residues. CDR3 DNA: TGTGCCAGCAGTTTCCGGGACAATCAGTACTTC. This sequence encodes CASSFRDNQYF.

This clone was found a few times. The V call is TRBV28, the J call TRBJ1-5; D uncertain. V was shortened by 1 base and J by 7 bases, with 5 bases between the two germline ends. The CDR3 consists of 12 residues. Germline V lookup: CDR1 MDHEN, CDR2 SYDVKM. Here the CDR3 reads CASSLYQQPQHF. The CDR3, as DNA: TGTGCCAGCAGTTTATATCAACAGCCCCAGCATTTT.

In DNA form, the CDR3 reads TGTGCCAGCAGCCAAGTCGGGGGGGTGAACACAGATACGCAGTATTTT. Its translation: CASSQVGGVNTDTQYF. V gene TRBV4-2 combines with J gene TRBJ2-3; 8 bases line up with TRBD2. The germline CDR1 and CDR2 sequences are LGHNA and YNFKEQ. The ends lost 1 base at V and 2 bases at J; junction bases unmatched: 5. There are 16 residues in the CDR3.

The chain recombines TRBV30 with TRBJ1-1, with D possibly matching TRBD1 (5 bases). V shed 5 bases and J shed 1 base, with 17 bases lying between them. This CDR3 contains 15 residues. Germline V gene lookup returns CDR1 GTSNPN and CDR2 SVGIG (reference sequence). The CDR3 DNA follows: TGTGCCTGGTATAGGAGGGGCCGTGAGAACACTGAAGCTTTCTTT. It translates to CAWYRRGRENTEAFF. The whole variable domain, remainder taken from reference TRBV30 and TRBJ1-1, is SQTIHQWPATLVQPVGSPLSLECTVEGTSNPNLYWYRQAAGRGLQLLFYSVGIGQISSEVPQNLSASRPQDRQFILSSKKLLLSDSGFYLCAWYRRGRENTEAFFGQGTRLTVV.

V is TRBV6-5 and J is TRBJ1-2; D gene unclear. V was cut by 4 bases and J by 0 bases, with 6 bases left in between. The CDR3 contains 13 residues. Germline-derived CDR1 and CDR2 are MNHEY and SVGAGI. The DNA for the CDR3 is TGTGCCAGCAGTTGGGGAGCTAACTATGGCTACACCTTC. Translation: CASSWGANYGYTF.

The rearrangement uses TRBV7-8 and TRBJ1-1; a weak D match, TRBD1 (6 bases). Germline V CDR1 and CDR2: SGHVS, FQNEAQ. CDR3 length: 15 amino acids. The germline V and J ends were trimmed by 5 bases and 5 bases, with 18 bases remaining between them. The CDR3 nucleotides read TGTGCCAGCAGCCCTAGACAGGCCTATGTTACTGAAGCTTTCTTT. This gives the protein CASSPRQAYVTEAFF.

The gene calls are TRBV7-2 and TRBJ1-1; D is unresolved. This CDR3 contains 14 residues. Germline CDR1 reads SGHTA; CDR2 reads FQGNSA. V lost 1 base and J lost 3, with 9 bases in between. CDR3 nucleotides: TGTGCCAGCAGCTTAGTCCGGGTAGACACTGAAGCTTTCTTT. It is translated as CASSLVRVDTEAFF.

The rearrangement uses TRBV4-2 and TRBJ2-5; 10 bases fit TRBD2. The trim removed 3 bases at V and 5 bases at J, leaving 9 bases unmatched. This CDR3 contains 16 residues. The germline V gene has CDR1 LGHNA and CDR2 YNFKEQ. The CDR3 DNA reads TGTGCCAGCAGCCAGATAGCGGGGGGCGGAAGGGAGACCCAGTACTTC. Its protein is CASSQIAGGGRETQYF.

This clone was counted once. The rearrangement joins TRBV6-1 to TRBJ2-5; TRBD1 matches 9 bases. The CDR3 consists of 15 residues. V trimming: 6 bases; J trimming: 5 bases; junction bases outside the gene matches: 10. The germline V gene encodes CDR1 MNHNS and CDR2 SASEGT. The CDR3 DNA reads TGTGCCAGCAGCTTCGGACAGGGGCGGGGGGAGACCCAGTACTTC. Protein: CASSFGQGRGETQYF.

The rearrangement joins TRBV7-9 to TRBJ2-7, with 7 bases matching TRBD2. The CDR3 is 12 residues long. Germline CDR1 SEHNR, CDR2 FQNEAQ (reference sequence). The V and J ends lost 7 bases and 7 bases, in that order; junction bases with no gene match: 7. The CDR3 sequence is CASNSPGGEQYF. For the CDR3, the DNA is TGTGCCAGCAATTCCCCGGGGGGAGAGCAGTACTTC.

CDR3 protein: CASSLFGELFYNEQFF. The DNA of the CDR3 is TGCGCCAGCAGCCTCTTCGGGGAACTTTTTTACAATGAGCAGTTCTTC. V is TRBV4-1 and J is TRBJ2-1; D might be TRBD2 (5 bases). CDR3 length: 16 amino acids. With 4 bases removed from V and 4 bases from J, the gap between germline ends came to 17 bases. Germline V gene lookup returns CDR1 MGHRA and CDR2 YSYEKL.

The chain links TRBV6-6 to TRBJ1-5, with TRBD1 matching 9 bases. The germline gives CDR1 MNHNY, CDR2 SVGAGI (reference sequence). Trimming took 6 bases from V and 1 from J; bases not matched to a gene: 7. The CDR3 extends over 16 amino acids. The DNA of the CDR3 is TGTGCCAGCAGCTATAAGGGACAGGGAAGCAATCAGCCCCAGCATTTT. Protein: CASSYKGQGSNQPQHF.

As to this clone: A read error may account for a junction end that differs from germline. The V and J genes are TRBV29-1 and TRBJ1-1; 10 bases map to TRBD1. Germline CDR1 SQVTM, CDR2 ANQGSEA. The CDR3 extends over 15 amino acids. In DNA form, the CDR3 reads TGCAGCGTTATCGGGACAGGGGCGCGGAACGCTGAAGCTTTCTTT. Protein sequence: CSVIGTGARNAEAFF. Full variable domain (remainder filled in from reference TRBV29-1 and TRBJ1-1): SAVISQKPSRDICQRGTSLTIQCQVDSQVTMMFWYRQQPGQSLTLIATANQGSEATYESGFVIDKFPISRPNLTFSTLTVSNMSPEDSSIYLCSVIGTGARNAEAFFGQGTRLTVV.

In this sample, this clone turned up once. The chain couples TRBV19 to TRBJ1-2; possible D gene TRBD1, 6 bases. With 10 bases removed from V and 8 bases from J, the gap between germline ends came to 17 bases. Looked up from germline, CDR1 is LNHDA and CDR2 is SQIVND (reference sequence). This CDR3 has 12 amino acids. The CDR3 sequence: CATEGGGRGYTF. The CDR3 bases are TGTGCCACCGAAGGGGGGGGCCGGGGCTACACCTTC.

This chain links TRBV6-6 with TRBJ1-2; TRBD1 aligns across 9 bases. This CDR3 region has 12 residues. V gave up 5 bases and J gave up 5 bases; unmatched junction bases: 0. Germline CDR1 and CDR2: MNHNY and SVGAGI (reference sequence). The CDR3 sequence: CASSDRGYGYTF. CDR3 DNA sequence: TGTGCCAGCAGTGACAGGGGGTATGGCTACACCTTC.

The chain combines TRBV27 with TRBJ1-1, with D possibly matching TRBD1 (5 bases). CDR3 length: 14 amino acids. The germline V gene encodes CDR1 MNHEY and CDR2 SMNVEV (reference sequence). Trimming shortened V by 7 bases and J by 5 bases, and 17 bases separated the two germline ends. CDR3 in amino acids: CASKRGEVGTEAFF. The CDR3 coding sequence is TGTGCCAGCAAGAGAGGGGAGGTTGGAACTGAAGCTTTCTTT.

The rearrangement links TRBV5-1 to TRBJ1-4, with D perhaps TRBD1 (6 bases). CDR3 length: 17 residues. The V gene lost 0 bases and the J gene lost 3 bases, with 15 bases spanning the gap. Per germline, CDR1 SGHRS and CDR2 YFSETQ. The CDR3 loop reads CASSLAVRGEANEKLFF. As DNA, the CDR3 is TGCGCCAGCAGCTTGGCCGTCAGGGGAGAAGCTAATGAAAAACTGTTTTTT.

This clone was found a few times. The V call is TRBV6-5, the J call TRBJ2-1; the D gene is possibly TRBD2 (6 bases). The CDR3 is 15 amino acids. From germline, CDR1 is MNHEY and CDR2 SVGAGI. Trimming took off 5 bases at V and 6 bases at J, with 17 bases between the two ends. CDR3 in amino acids: CASSGGAGNSNEQFF. The CDR3 region has the DNA TGTGCCAGCAGTGGCGGGGCGGGGAACTCCAATGAGCAGTTCTTC.

The chain has TRBV5-1 and TRBJ1-1; 10 bases align to TRBD1. The CDR3 runs 14 residues. With 5 bases clipped from V and 2 bases from J, the junction kept 3 bases outside the gene matches. Per germline, CDR1 SGHRS and CDR2 YFSETQ. The CDR3 protein is CASRGQGLNTEAFF. For the CDR3, the DNA is TGCGCCAGCAGGGGACAGGGGTTAAACACTGAAGCTTTCTTT.

The chain joins TRBV27 to TRBJ2-7, with 7 bases fitting TRBD1. The CDR3 runs 15 residues. Unmatched junction bases numbered 5, after V lost 0 bases and J lost 3 bases. The V gene's germline CDR1 is MNHEY and CDR2 SMNVEV (reference sequence). The DNA for the CDR3 is TGTGCCAGCAGTTTATCCCCCGGGACAGTCTACGAGCAGTACTTC. Translated, it gives CASSLSPGTVYEQYF.